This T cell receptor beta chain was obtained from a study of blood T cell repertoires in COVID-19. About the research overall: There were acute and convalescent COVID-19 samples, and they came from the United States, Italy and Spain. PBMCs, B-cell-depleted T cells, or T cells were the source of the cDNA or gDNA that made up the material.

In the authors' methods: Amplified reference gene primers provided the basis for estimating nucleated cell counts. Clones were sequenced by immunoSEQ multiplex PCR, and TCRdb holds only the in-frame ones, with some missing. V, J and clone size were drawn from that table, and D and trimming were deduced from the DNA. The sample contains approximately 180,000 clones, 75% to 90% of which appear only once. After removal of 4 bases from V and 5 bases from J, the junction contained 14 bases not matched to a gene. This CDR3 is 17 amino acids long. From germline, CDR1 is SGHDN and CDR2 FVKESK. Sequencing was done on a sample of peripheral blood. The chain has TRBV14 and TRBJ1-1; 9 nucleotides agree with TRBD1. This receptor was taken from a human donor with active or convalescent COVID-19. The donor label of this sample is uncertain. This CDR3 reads CASSPAGQGIGGTEAFF. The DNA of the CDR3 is TGTGCCAGCAGCCCAGCGGGACAGGGCATCGGGGGGACTGAAGCTTTCTTT. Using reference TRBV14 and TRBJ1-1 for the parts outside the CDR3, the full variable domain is EAGVTQFPSHSVIEKGQTVTLRCDPISGHDNLYWYRRVMGKEIKFLLHFVKESKQDESGMPNNRFLAERTGGTYSTLKVQPAELEDSGVYFCASSPAGQGIGGTEAFFGQGTRLTVV.